These 2 T cell receptor beta chains share one sample of origin, sequenced in a study of shared T cell receptors in the human thymus. Profiling relied on immunoSEQ multiplex PCR, and the TCRdb table lists in-frame clones only, not all of them. The sample includes 650,000 to 950,000 clones, approximately 85% of them seen just once. Separately, the same data were catalogued under a study of human thymus T cells.

Sequenced sample: thymocytes. All receptors derive from a girl under three years old with a congenital heart defect.

The chain joins TRBV19 to TRBJ2-1, with 12 nucleotides matching TRBD2. With V trimmed by 5 bases and J by 8 bases, 13 bases remained unmatched. The CDR3 length is 17 residues. The V gene's germline CDR1 is LNHDA and CDR2 SQIVND (reference sequence). The CDR3 here is CASSPTSLAGGPDEQFF. CDR3 in DNA: TGTGCCAGTAGTCCCACGTCCCTAGCGGGGGGGCCGGATGAGCAGTTCTTC.

The rearrangement links TRBV4-1 to TRBJ2-7, with 9 bases fitting TRBD2. This CDR3 spans 15 amino acids. Germline V CDR1 and CDR2: MGHRA, YSYEKL. Losses at the gene ends were 0 bases for V and 9 bases for J; bases not matched to a gene: 9. Written as DNA, the CDR3 is TGCGCCAGCAGCCAAGAGCATAGCGGGGGCTTGGGGCAGTACTTC. As protein: CASSQEHSGGLGQYF.